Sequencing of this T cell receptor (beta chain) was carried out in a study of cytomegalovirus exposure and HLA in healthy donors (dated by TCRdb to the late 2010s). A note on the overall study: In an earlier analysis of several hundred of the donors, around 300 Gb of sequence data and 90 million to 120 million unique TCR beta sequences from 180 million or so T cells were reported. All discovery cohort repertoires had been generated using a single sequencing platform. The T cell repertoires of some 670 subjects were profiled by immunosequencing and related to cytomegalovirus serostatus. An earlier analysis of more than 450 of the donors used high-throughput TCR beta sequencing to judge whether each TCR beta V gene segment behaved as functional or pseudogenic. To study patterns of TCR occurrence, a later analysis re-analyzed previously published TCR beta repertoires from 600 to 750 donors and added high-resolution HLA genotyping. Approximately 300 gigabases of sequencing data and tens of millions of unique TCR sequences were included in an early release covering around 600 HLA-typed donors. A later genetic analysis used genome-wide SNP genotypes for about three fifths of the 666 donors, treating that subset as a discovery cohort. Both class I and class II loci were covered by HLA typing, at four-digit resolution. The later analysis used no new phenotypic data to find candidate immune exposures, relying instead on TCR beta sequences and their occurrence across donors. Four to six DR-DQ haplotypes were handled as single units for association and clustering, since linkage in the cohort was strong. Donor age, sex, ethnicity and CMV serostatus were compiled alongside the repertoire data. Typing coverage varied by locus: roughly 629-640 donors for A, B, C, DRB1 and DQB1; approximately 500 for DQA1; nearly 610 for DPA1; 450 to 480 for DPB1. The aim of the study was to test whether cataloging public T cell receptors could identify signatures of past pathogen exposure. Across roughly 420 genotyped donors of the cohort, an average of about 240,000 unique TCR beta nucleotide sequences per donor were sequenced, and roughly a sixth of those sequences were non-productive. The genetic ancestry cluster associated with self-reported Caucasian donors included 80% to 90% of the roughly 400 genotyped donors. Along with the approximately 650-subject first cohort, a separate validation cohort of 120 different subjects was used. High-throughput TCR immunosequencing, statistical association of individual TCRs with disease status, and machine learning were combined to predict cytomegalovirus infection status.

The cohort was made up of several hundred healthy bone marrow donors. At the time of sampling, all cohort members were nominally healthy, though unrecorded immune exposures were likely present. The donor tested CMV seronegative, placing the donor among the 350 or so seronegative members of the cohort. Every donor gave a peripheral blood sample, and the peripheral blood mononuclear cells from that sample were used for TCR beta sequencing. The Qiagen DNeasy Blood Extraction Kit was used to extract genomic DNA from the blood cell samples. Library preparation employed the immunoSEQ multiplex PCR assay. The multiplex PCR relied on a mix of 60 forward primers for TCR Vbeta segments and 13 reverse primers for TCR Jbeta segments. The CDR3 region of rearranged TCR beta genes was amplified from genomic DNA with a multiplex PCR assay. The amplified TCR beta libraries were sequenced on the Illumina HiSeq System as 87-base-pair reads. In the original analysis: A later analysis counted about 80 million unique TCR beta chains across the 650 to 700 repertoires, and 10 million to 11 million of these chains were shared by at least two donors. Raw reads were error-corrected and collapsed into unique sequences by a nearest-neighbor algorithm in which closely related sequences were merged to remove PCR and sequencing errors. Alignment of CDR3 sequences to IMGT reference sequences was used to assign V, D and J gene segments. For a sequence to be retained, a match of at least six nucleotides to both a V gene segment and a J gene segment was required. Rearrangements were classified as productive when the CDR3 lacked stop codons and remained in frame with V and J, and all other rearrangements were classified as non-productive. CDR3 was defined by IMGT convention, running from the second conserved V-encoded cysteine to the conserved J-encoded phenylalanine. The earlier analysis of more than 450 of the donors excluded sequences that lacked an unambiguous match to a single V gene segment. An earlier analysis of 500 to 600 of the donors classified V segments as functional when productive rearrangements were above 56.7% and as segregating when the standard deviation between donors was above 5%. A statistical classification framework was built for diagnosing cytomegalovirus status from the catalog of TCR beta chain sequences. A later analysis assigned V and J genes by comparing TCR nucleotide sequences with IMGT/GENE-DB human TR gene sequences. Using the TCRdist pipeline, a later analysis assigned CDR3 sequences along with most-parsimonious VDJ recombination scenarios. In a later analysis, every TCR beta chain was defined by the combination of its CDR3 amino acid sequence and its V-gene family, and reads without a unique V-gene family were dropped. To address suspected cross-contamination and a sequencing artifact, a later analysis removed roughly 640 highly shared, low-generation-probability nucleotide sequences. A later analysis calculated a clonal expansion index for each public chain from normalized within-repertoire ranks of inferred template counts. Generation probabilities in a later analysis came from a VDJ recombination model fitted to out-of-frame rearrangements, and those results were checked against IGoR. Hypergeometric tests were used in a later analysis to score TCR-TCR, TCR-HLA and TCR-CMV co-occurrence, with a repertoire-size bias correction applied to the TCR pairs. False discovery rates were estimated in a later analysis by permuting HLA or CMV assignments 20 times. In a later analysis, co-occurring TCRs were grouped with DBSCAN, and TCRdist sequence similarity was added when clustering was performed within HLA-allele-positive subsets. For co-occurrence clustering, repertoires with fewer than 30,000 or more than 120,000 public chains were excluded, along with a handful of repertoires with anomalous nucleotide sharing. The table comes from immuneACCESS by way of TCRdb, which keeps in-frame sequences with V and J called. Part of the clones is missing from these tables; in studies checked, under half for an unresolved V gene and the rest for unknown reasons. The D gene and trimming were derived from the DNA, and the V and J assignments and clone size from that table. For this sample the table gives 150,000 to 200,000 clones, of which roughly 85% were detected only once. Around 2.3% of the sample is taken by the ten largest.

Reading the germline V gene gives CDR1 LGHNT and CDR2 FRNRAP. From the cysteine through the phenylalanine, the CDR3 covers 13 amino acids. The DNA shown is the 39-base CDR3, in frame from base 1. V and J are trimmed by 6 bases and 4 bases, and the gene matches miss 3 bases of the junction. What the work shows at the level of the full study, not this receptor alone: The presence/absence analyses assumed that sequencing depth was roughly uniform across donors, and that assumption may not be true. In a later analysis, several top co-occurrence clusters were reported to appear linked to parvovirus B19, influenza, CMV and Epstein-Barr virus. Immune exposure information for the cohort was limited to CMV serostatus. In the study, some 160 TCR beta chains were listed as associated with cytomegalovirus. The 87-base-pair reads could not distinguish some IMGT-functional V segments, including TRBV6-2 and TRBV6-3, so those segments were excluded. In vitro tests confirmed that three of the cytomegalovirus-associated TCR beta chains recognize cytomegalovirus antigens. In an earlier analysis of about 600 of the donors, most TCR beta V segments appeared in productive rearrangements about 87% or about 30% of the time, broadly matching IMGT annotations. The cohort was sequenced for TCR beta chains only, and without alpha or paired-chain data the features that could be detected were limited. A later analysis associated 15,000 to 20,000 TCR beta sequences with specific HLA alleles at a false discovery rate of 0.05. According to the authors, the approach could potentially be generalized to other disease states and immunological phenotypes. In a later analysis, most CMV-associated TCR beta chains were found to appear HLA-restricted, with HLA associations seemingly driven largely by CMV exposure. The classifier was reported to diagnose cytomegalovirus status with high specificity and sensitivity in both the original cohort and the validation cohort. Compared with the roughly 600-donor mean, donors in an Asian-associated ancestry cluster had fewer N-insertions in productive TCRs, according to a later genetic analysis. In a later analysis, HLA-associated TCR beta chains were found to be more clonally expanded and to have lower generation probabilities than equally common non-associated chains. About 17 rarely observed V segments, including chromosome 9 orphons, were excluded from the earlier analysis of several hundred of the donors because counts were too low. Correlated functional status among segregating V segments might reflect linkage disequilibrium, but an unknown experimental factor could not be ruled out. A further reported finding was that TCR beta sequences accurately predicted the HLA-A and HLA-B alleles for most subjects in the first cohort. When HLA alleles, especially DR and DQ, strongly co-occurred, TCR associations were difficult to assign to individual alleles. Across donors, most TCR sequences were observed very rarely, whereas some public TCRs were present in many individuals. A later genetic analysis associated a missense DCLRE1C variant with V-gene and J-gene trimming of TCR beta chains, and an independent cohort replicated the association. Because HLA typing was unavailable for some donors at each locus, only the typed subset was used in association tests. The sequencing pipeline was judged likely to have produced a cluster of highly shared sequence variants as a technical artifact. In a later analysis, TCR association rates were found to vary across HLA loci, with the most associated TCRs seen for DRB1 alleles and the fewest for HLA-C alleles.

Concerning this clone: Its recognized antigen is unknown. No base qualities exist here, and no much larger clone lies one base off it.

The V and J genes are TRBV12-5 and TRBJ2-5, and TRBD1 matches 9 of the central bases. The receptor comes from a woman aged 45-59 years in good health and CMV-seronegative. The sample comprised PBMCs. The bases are TGTGCTAGTGGCCTGGGACAGGGAGAGACCCAGTACTTC. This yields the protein CASGLGQGETQYF.